Listed here are 21 T cell receptor beta chains from one sample, sequenced in a study of beta chain features in type 1 diabetes. Study observations and caveats: Across all four CD4+ subsets, people with type 1 diabetes showed modestly shorter TCRB CDR3s.

As every portion of the isolated RNA was reverse transcribed, the sequencing read expressed TCRB transcripts. Assay used: immunoSEQ multiplex PCR; TCRdb lists only in-frame clones, some missing. Of 300,000 to 450,000 clones in the sample, over 10% were seen once. These receptors have no known antigen. The sequenced sample consisted of naive CD4+ T cells from blood. All receptors come from a woman between 18 and 30 years old with type 1 diabetes.

The V and J genes are TRBV11-2 and TRBJ2-5; D is unclear. Germline lookup yields CDR1 SGHAT and CDR2 FQNNGV. Trimming cost V 1 base and J 14 bases, with 20 bases left between them. The CDR3 spans 14 residues. In DNA, the CDR3 is TGTGCCAGCAGCTTAGGGCGACAAACGGTCAGGAATTACTTC. It codes for CASSLGRQTVRNYF.

This clone was observed a handful of times. The genes are TRBV7-2 and TRBJ1-3, with a possible D match to TRBD1 (6 bases). Germline V lookup: CDR1 SGHTA, CDR2 FQGNSA. Trimming stripped 5 bases from V and 2 bases from J, with 13 bases between. The CDR3 has 15 amino acids. CDR3 residues: CASSPFRGPGNTIYF. The CDR3 coding sequence is TGTGCCAGCAGCCCCTTCAGGGGCCCTGGAAACACCATATATTTT.

This clone was detected only a few times. The V and J genes are TRBV7-2 and TRBJ2-6; D not certain. Per germline, CDR1 SGHTA and CDR2 FQGNSA. This CDR3 spans 16 amino acids. Trimming pared 4 bases from V and 0 bases from J, leaving 10 bases between. The DNA for the CDR3 is TGTGCCAGCAGCTCTGGGCTCCTCTCTGGGGCCAACGTCCTGACTTTC. Protein sequence: CASSSGLLSGANVLTF.

The chain carries TRBV23-1 and TRBJ2-7; perhaps TRBD2 as D (5 bases). TRBV23-1 is an open reading frame whose function is uncertain. The CDR3 extends over 13 amino acids. Trimming removed 3 bases at V and 7 bases at J, with 13 bases between. CDR3 coding DNA: TGCGCCAGCAGTCACCCCGGACGAGGGGAGCAGTACTTC. This sequence encodes CASSHPGRGEQYF.

J is TRBJ2-7 and V is TRBV5-1, with 9 positions matching TRBD1. The trim removed 4 bases at V and 2 bases at J, leaving 7 bases unmatched. In germline, CDR1 is SGHRS, CDR2 YFSETQ. The CDR3 has 15 residues. CDR3 amino acids: CASSPPGTGTYEQYF. The CDR3, as DNA: TGCGCCAGCAGCCCCCCGGGGACAGGGACCTACGAGCAGTACTTC.

This clone has more than one count but fewer than ten. The V gene is TRBV7-2, the J gene TRBJ2-5; 7 nucleotides line up with TRBD2. The V and J ends lost 5 bases and 5 bases, in that order; junction bases with no gene match: 8. The length of the CDR3 is 14 residues. Looked up from germline, CDR1 is SGHTA and CDR2 is FQGNSA. The CDR3 sequence: CASSKGLVRETQYF. The CDR3 coding sequence is TGTGCCAGCAGCAAAGGACTAGTTCGCGAGACCCAGTACTTC. The whole variable domain, remainder taken from reference TRBV7-2 and TRBJ2-5, is GAGVSQSPSNKVTEKGKDVELRCDPISGHTALYWYRQSLGQGLEFLIYFQGNSAPDKSGLPSDRFSAERTGGSVSTLTIQRTQQEDSAVYLCASSKGLVRETQYFGPGTRLLVL.

The genes are TRBV7-3 and TRBJ2-1; the match to TRBD2 covers 11 bases. Trimming removed 5 bases from V and 9 bases from J; junction bases left unmatched: 9. The CDR3 loop spans 15 amino acids. Per the germline V gene, CDR1 is SGHTA and CDR2 is FQGTGA. The CDR3 reads CASSPGGTSGFEQFF. CDR3 coding DNA: TGTGCCAGCAGCCCAGGAGGGACTAGCGGTTTTGAGCAGTTCTTC.

J is TRBJ2-4 and V is TRBV7-8; 8 nucleotides agree with TRBD1. CDR3 length: 17 residues. The germline V gene encodes CDR1 SGHVS and CDR2 FQNEAQ. The V gene end was trimmed by 0 bases and the J gene end by 3 bases; junction bases not matched to a gene: 7. CDR3 protein: CASSLALDRVVKNIQYF. CDR3 DNA: TGTGCCAGCAGCTTAGCGCTGGACAGGGTGGTCAAAAACATTCAGTACTTC.

This clone was seen more than once but under ten times. This rearrangement joins TRBV30 to TRBJ2-1, with D perhaps matching TRBD1 (6 bases). The CDR3 is 18 residues long. Germline loops: CDR1 GTSNPN, CDR2 SVGIG (reference sequence). V gave up 0 bases and J gave up 5 bases, with 23 bases separating them. CDR3 protein: CAWSVMAWDKRLDNEQFF. CDR3 nucleotide sequence: TGTGCCTGGAGTGTAATGGCGTGGGACAAGAGACTGGACAATGAGCAGTTCTTC.

This clone was detected a few times. The chain employs TRBV29-1 and TRBJ2-2; 8 bases are a match to TRBD2. After removal of 5 bases from V and 3 bases from J, the junction contained 8 bases not matched to a gene. This CDR3 has 15 amino acids. In germline, CDR1 is SQVTM, CDR2 ANQGSEA. CDR3 in DNA: TGCAGCGTTCTGGAGCGGGGGATCCACACCGGGGAGCTGTTTTTT. It yields the protein CSVLERGIHTGELFF.

This sequence joins TRBV11-2 and TRBJ1-5; D is perhaps TRBD1 (5 bases). The germline V gene encodes CDR1 SGHAT and CDR2 FQNNGV. The CDR3 spans 14 residues. V was cut by 4 bases and J by 2 bases, with 9 bases left in between. CDR3 DNA sequence: TGTGCCAGCAGCTCGGACATACGCAATCAGCCCCAGCATTTT. Translating gives CASSSDIRNQPQHF.

The chain uses TRBV7-2 and TRBJ2-1; tentatively, D is TRBD1 (6 bases). Deletions cut 2 bases from V and 0 bases from J, with 14 bases between. Germline CDR1 and CDR2: SGHTA and FQGNSA. The CDR3 is 17 amino acids. The CDR3 sequence: CASSLWGRSSSYNEQFF. Written as DNA, the CDR3 is TGTGCCAGCAGCTTATGGGGGCGGTCTAGCTCCTACAATGAGCAGTTCTTC. Looking up the rest from reference TRBV7-2 and TRBJ2-1 gives the full variable domain: GAGVSQSPSNKVTEKGKDVELRCDPISGHTALYWYRQSLGQGLEFLIYFQGNSAPDKSGLPSDRFSAERTGGSVSTLTIQRTQQEDSAVYLCASSLWGRSSSYNEQFFGPGTRLTVL.

The genes are TRBV5-4 and TRBJ1-5; 12 positions match TRBD1. V shed 4 bases and J 6 bases; nucleotides not matched to a gene: 5. The germline V gene encodes CDR1 SGHNT and CDR2 YYREEE (reference sequence). The CDR3 loop spans 15 amino acids. The CDR3 DNA is TGTGCCAGCAGCAAAGGGACAGGGGGCGGTCAGCCCCAGCATTTT. Amino acid sequence: CASSKGTGGGQPQHF.

This clone has only a few counts. The rearrangement joins TRBV7-2 to TRBJ1-5; D may be TRBD1 (5 bases). This CDR3 has 16 amino acids. Trimming stripped 4 bases from V and 0 bases from J, with 13 bases between. The germline V gene has CDR1 SGHTA and CDR2 FQGNSA. The CDR3 loop reads CASSWAGGYSNQPQHF. DNA for the CDR3: TGTGCCAGCAGCTGGGCGGGGGGATATAGCAATCAGCCCCAGCATTTT.

The rearrangement joins TRBV7-2 to TRBJ1-2; D remains unclear. The V gene's germline CDR1 is SGHTA and CDR2 FQGNSA. The V end lost 1 base, the J end lost 8 bases, and 8 bases lay between the germline ends. The CDR3 consists of 12 residues. This CDR3 is CASSLVREGYTF. The CDR3 DNA is TGTGCCAGCAGCTTAGTGCGGGAAGGCTACACCTTC.

The rearrangement joins TRBV14 to TRBJ2-7; 9 bases are shared with TRBD2. The trim removed 4 bases at V and 2 bases at J, leaving 3 bases unmatched. Germline assignment: CDR1 SGHDN and CDR2 FVKESK. This CDR3 region has 14 residues. The CDR3 DNA follows: TGTGCCAGCAGCCTTAGCGGGAGTCCCTACGAGCAGTACTTC. Translation: CASSLSGSPYEQYF.

This clone showed up just a few times. V usage is TRBV19 and J usage is TRBJ1-2; 8 bases are a match to TRBD1. With 6 bases clipped from V and 5 bases from J, the junction kept 5 bases outside the gene matches. CDR3 length: 13 amino acids. Germline V lookup: CDR1 LNHDA, CDR2 SQIVND (reference sequence). The CDR3 sequence is CASRTTGGYGYTF. The CDR3 region has the DNA TGTGCCAGTAGGACCACAGGGGGTTATGGCTACACCTTC. The entire variable domain, with the rest obtained from reference TRBV19 and TRBJ1-2, is as follows: DGGITQSPKYLFRKEGQNVTLSCEQNLNHDAMYWYRQDPGQGLRLIYYSQIVNDFQKGDIAEGYSVSREKKESFPLTVTSAQKNPTAFYLCASRTTGGYGYTFGSGTRLTVV.

This clone showed up just a few times. The chain has TRBV28 and TRBJ2-1, with TRBD2 matching 12 bases. Trimming at V came to 5 bases and at J to 9 bases, leaving 11 bases not matched to a gene. Germline lookup yields CDR1 MDHEN and CDR2 SYDVKM. This CDR3 spans 16 amino acids. The CDR3 coding sequence is TGTGCCAGCAGTACACTTCTAGCGGGAGGGGTTACTGAGCAGTTCTTC. Its protein product is CASSTLLAGGVTEQFF.

J is TRBJ2-2 and V is TRBV2; 7 bases match TRBD1. Germline CDR1 reads SNHLY; CDR2 reads FYNNEI. The CDR3 is 17 residues long. After removal of 4 bases from V and 5 bases from J, the junction contained 13 bases not matched to a gene. The CDR3 spells CASSAPRSTGRTGELFF. CDR3 DNA: TGTGCCAGCAGTGCTCCCCGATCGACAGGGAGAACCGGGGAGCTGTTTTTT. The variable domain in full, completed from reference TRBV2 and TRBJ2-2, reads EPEVTQTPSHQVTQMGQEVILRCVPISNHLYFYWYRQILGQKVEFLVSFYNNEISEKSEIFDDQFSVERPDGSNFTLKIRSTKLEDSAMYFCASSAPRSTGRTGELFFGEGSRLTVL.

CDR3 nucleotides: TGTGCCAGCTCTTCCGGGACAGGGGTCAACAATGAGCAGTTCTTC. Protein: CASSSGTGVNNEQFF. This chain connects TRBV18 to TRBJ2-1; 10 bases line up with TRBD1. From germline, CDR1 is KGHSH and CDR2 LQKENI. Trimming cost V 6 bases and J 5 bases; bases outside gene matches: 7. The CDR3 covers 15 residues.

This clone has only a few counts. The chain links TRBV5-1 to TRBJ2-3; D might be TRBD2 (7 bases). The CDR3 is 15 residues long. V gave up 2 bases and J gave up 3 bases, with 13 bases separating them. Germline V lookup: CDR1 SGHRS, CDR2 YFSETQ. CDR3 sequence reads: CASSFGGLGTDTQYF. The CDR3 DNA is TGCGCCAGCAGCTTCGGGGGGCTCGGGACAGATACGCAGTATTTT.